Below, 28 T cell receptor beta chains from the same sample are listed, as sequenced in a study of cytomegalovirus exposure and HLA in healthy donors. The PCR employed 60 Vbeta primers together with 13 Jbeta primers. The table came from immunoSEQ multiplex PCR; TCRdb's copy has only in-frame clones and leaves some out. The sample lists some 120,000 clones, around three quarters seen once, with about 8.9% in the top ten. The sample taken for sequencing was PBMCs. The receptors shown here come from a young man in good health and CMV-seropositive.

The rearrangement joins TRBV30 to TRBJ2-5; no definite D call. Trimming shortened V by 4 bases and J by 0 bases, and 6 bases separated the two germline ends. In germline, CDR1 is GTSNPN, CDR2 SVGIG (reference sequence). The CDR3 is 12 residues long. CDR3 residues: CAWTVDQETQYF. DNA of the CDR3: TGTGCCTGGACGGTAGACCAAGAGACCCAGTACTTC.

This clone appeared a single time. V is TRBV6-6 and J is TRBJ1-6; no clear D gene. V lost 2 bases and J lost 9, with 11 bases in between. CDR3 size: 14 residues. Germline CDR1 reads MNHNY; CDR2 reads SVGAGI (reference sequence). CDR3 protein: CASSYPPAGSPLHF. The CDR3 nucleotides read TGTGCCAGCAGTTACCCCCCCGCCGGTTCACCCCTCCACTTT.

The chain recombines TRBV9 with TRBJ2-3; TRBD2 is a possible D gene (5 bases). The CDR3 length is 14 residues. Germline V CDR1 and CDR2: SGDLS, YYNGEE. Trimming cost V 0 bases and J 2 bases, with 7 bases left between them. CDR3 DNA sequence: TGTGCCAGCAGCGTAGTAGACTACACAGATACGCAGTATTTT. Its protein product is CASSVVDYTDTQYF.

The CDR3 nucleotides read TGTGCCAGCGAAATTTGGACTAGCGGGGGGGCGGGCTACAATGAGCAGTTCTTC. It yields the protein CASEIWTSGGAGYNEQFF. The V gene is TRBV11-2, the J gene TRBJ2-1, with 15 bases that match TRBD2. The CDR3 is 18 amino acids. Germline CDR1 and CDR2: SGHAT and FQNNGV. Germline trimming cut 8 bases from V and 3 bases from J; bases unmatched to any gene: 11. Drawing the rest from reference TRBV11-2 and TRBJ2-1, the complete variable domain is EAGVAQSPRYKIIEKRQSVAFWCNPISGHATLYWYQQILGQGPKLLIQFQNNGVVDDSQLPKDRFSAERLKGVDSTLKIQPAKLEDSAVYLCASEIWTSGGAGYNEQFFGPGTRLTVL.

This sequence joins TRBV29-1 and TRBJ1-3; the match to TRBD1 covers 7 bases. Germline CDR1 and CDR2: SQVTM and ANQGSEA. The CDR3 extends over 14 amino acids. V lost 8 bases, J lost 0 bases, and 7 bases stayed unmatched. CDR3 coding DNA: TGCAGCCTTAGGGACAGTCGCTCTGGAAACACCATATATTTT. This codes for CSLRDSRSGNTIYF.

The chain links TRBV11-2 to TRBJ1-6; 10 nucleotides line up with TRBD1. V was pared by 8 bases and J by 7 bases, with 5 bases of the junction left unmatched. CDR1 SGHAT and CDR2 FQNNGV come from the germline V gene. This CDR3 is built from 14 residues. The CDR3 is CASGGQGGNSPLHF. CDR3 bases: TGTGCCAGCGGCGGACAGGGGGGGAATTCACCCCTCCACTTT.

V usage is TRBV2 and J usage is TRBJ1-6, with 7 bases that match TRBD1. Per the germline V gene, CDR1 is SNHLY and CDR2 is FYNNEI. The CDR3 extends over 15 amino acids. V shed 6 bases, J shed 10 bases, and the junction held 12 bases outside the gene matches. The CDR3 DNA is TGTGCCAGCAGGCCCAGACAGGGATCGGCCTCACCCCTCCACTTT. Translating it yields CASRPRQGSASPLHF.

The V call is TRBV5-6, the J call TRBJ2-1; 12 bases agree with TRBD2. The CDR3 has 15 residues. Germline V gene lookup returns CDR1 SGHDT and CDR2 YYEEEE. Trimming cost V 4 bases and J 7 bases; bases outside gene matches: 6. The CDR3 DNA is TGTGCCAGCAGCCCGCTAGCGGGGGGGCGAAATGAGCAGTTCTTC. The encoded protein is CASSPLAGGRNEQFF. The whole variable domain, filled in from reference TRBV5-6 and TRBJ2-1, reads DAGVTQSPTHLIKTRGQQVTLRCSPKSGHDTVSWYQQALGQGPQFIFQYYEEEERQRGNFPDRFSGHQFPNYSSELNVNALLLGDSALYLCASSPLAGGRNEQFFGPGTRLTVL.

The rearrangement joins TRBV7-6 to TRBJ2-7; possibly TRBD1 for D (5 bases). Per germline, CDR1 SGHVS and CDR2 FNYEAQ. The ends were cut back, 4 bases at V and 6 bases at J, with 16 bases in the middle. The CDR3 consists of 14 residues. The CDR3 DNA reads as TGTGCCAGCAGCTCCTTGGACAACATCTGCGAGCAGTACTTC. Protein: CASSSLDNICEQYF.

V and J are TRBV27 and TRBJ1-5; D unresolved. Per the germline V gene, CDR1 is MNHEY and CDR2 is SMNVEV (reference sequence). V lost 7 bases to trimming and J lost 5 bases, with 18 bases between them. This CDR3 is built from 15 residues. The CDR3 reads CASTSLGGGYQPQHF. CDR3 DNA sequence: TGTGCCAGCACCTCCCTTGGAGGAGGCTATCAGCCCCAGCATTTT.

The chain employs TRBV5-4 and TRBJ1-1; D is uncertain. The length of the CDR3 is 13 residues. Germline V CDR1 and CDR2: SGHNT, YYREEE (reference sequence). Trimming removed 4 bases at V and 0 bases at J, with 7 bases between. Here the CDR3 DNA reads TGTGCCAGCAGCCCGGACTTGAACACTGAAGCTTTCTTT. Its translation: CASSPDLNTEAFF.

This chain connects TRBV7-6 to TRBJ2-2; 7 nucleotides agree with TRBD1. V shed 2 bases and J 5 bases; nucleotides not matched to a gene: 5. Germline V CDR1 and CDR2: SGHVS, FNYEAQ. The CDR3 covers 15 residues. CDR3 bases: TGTGCCAGCAGCTTAAAGGGGGCGCGAACCGGGGAGCTGTTTTTT. As protein: CASSLKGARTGELFF.

V and J are TRBV11-2 and TRBJ1-1, with 8 positions matching TRBD1. Germline CDR1 reads SGHAT; CDR2 reads FQNNGV. V dropped 5 bases and J dropped 3; count of bases not matched to a gene: 11. The CDR3 is 16 amino acids. The CDR3 sequence: CASSLAPRGQYTEAFF. In nucleotides, the CDR3 is TGTGCCAGCAGCCTTGCCCCCAGGGGGCAGTACACTGAAGCTTTCTTT.

CDR3 coding DNA: TGTGCCAGCAGCCCCCTTCCGGGACAGGGGTGTCAGCCCCAGCATTTT. Encoded protein: CASSPLPGQGCQPQHF. The chain has TRBV21-1 and TRBJ1-5; the table's TRBD1 call for D was not verified on the DNA. TRBV21-1 is a pseudogene segment. The CDR3 totals 16 residues.

The genes are TRBV5-1 and TRBJ2-1; tentative D call: TRBD1 (6 bases). The CDR3 is made up of 15 amino acids. The germline V and J ends were trimmed by 3 bases and 5 bases, with 15 bases remaining between them. Germline CDR1 is SGHRS and CDR2 is YFSETQ. The CDR3 reads CASSWAPGTNNEQFF. CDR3 DNA: TGCGCCAGCAGCTGGGCCCCCGGGACAAACAATGAGCAGTTCTTC.

The rearrangement links TRBV20-1 to TRBJ2-1, with D tentatively TRBD2 (5 bases). The length of the CDR3 is 11 residues. In germline, CDR1 is DFQATT, CDR2 SNEGSKA (reference sequence). The V end lost 3 bases, the J end lost 12 bases, and 12 bases lay between the germline ends. The CDR3 here is CSARNSGLQFF. The DNA for the CDR3 is TGCAGTGCTAGGAACTCGGGGTTGCAGTTCTTC.

The chain links TRBV9 to TRBJ2-7; TRBD1 is a possible D gene (5 bases). The germline V gene has CDR1 SGDLS and CDR2 YYNGEE. The germline V and J ends were trimmed by 4 bases and 0 bases, with 17 bases remaining between them. The CDR3 extends over 16 amino acids. CDR3 loop: CASSSSQGFSSYEQYF. The CDR3 DNA sequence: TGTGCCAGCAGCTCGAGTCAGGGTTTTAGCTCCTACGAGCAGTACTTC.

The chain combines TRBV4-2 with TRBJ2-1; 10 bases line up with TRBD1. This CDR3 comprises 15 residues. Germline V gene lookup returns CDR1 LGHNA and CDR2 YNFKEQ. Losses at the gene ends were 2 bases for V and 7 bases for J; bases not matched to a gene: 5. In nucleotides, the CDR3 is TGTGCCAGCAGCCAACCGGGACAGGGGAGAAATGAGCAGTTCTTC. Its protein is CASSQPGQGRNEQFF.

This chain uses TRBV5-1 with TRBJ2-5; the D gene is possibly TRBD1 (7 bases). The CDR3 contains 13 residues. With 7 bases removed from V and 2 bases from J, the gap between germline ends came to 12 bases. Germline assignment: CDR1 SGHRS and CDR2 YFSETQ. CDR3 nucleotide sequence: TGCGCCAGCGGCAGGGGGGCACAAGAGACCCAGTACTTC. Protein: CASGRGAQETQYF.

V usage is TRBV5-1 and J usage is TRBJ2-6, with TRBD2 as a possible D gene (5 bases). The germline V gene has CDR1 SGHRS and CDR2 YFSETQ. V lost 4 bases, J lost 1 base, and 15 bases lay in between. The CDR3 extends over 17 amino acids. This CDR3 is CASSPPGRGSGANVLTF. Here the CDR3 DNA reads TGCGCCAGCAGCCCCCCGGGAAGAGGTTCTGGGGCCAACGTCCTGACTTTC.

The chain links TRBV9 to TRBJ1-1, with 9 bases that match TRBD1. J was trimmed by 1 base and V by 3 bases; bases with no gene match: 4. The CDR3 runs 15 residues. The germline V gene encodes CDR1 SGDLS and CDR2 YYNGEE. The CDR3 spells CASSEQGQGNTEAFF. The CDR3 DNA sequence: TGTGCCAGCAGCGAGCAGGGACAGGGGAACACTGAAGCTTTCTTT.

This clone was observed once. The chain links TRBV6-5 to TRBJ1-1, with D hard to call. V lost 6 bases, J lost 4 bases, and 15 bases lay in between. Germline V gene lookup returns CDR1 MNHEY and CDR2 SVGAGI. CDR3 length equals 14 residues. CDR3 in amino acids: CASSEPGRATEAFF. CDR3 nucleotides: TGTGCCAGCAGCGAACCTGGGAGGGCCACTGAAGCTTTCTTT.

Written as DNA, the CDR3 is TGCGGATCCTCCGGGTCGGTGAACACTGAAGCTTTCTTT. Translating it yields CGSSGSVNTEAFF. This chain joins TRBV29-1 and TRBJ1-1; D is undetermined. From germline, CDR1 is SQVTM and CDR2 ANQGSEA. The CDR3 is 13 residues long.

The chain combines TRBV2 with TRBJ1-2; 7 nucleotides line up with TRBD1. Germline values: CDR1 SNHLY, CDR2 FYNNEI. The CDR3 runs to 15 residues. Germline trimming cut 6 bases from V and 5 bases from J; bases unmatched to any gene: 12. The CDR3 protein is CASRDKVGTDYGYTF. The CDR3 DNA follows: TGTGCCAGCAGGGACAAGGTTGGGACAGATTATGGCTACACCTTC.

The rearrangement joins TRBV27 to TRBJ2-7; 9 bases are shared with TRBD1. Losses at the gene ends were 6 bases for V and 3 bases for J; bases not matched to a gene: 6. Germline CDR1 and CDR2: MNHEY and SMNVEV (reference sequence). There are 14 residues in the CDR3. CDR3 sequence: CASSRGTGLYEQYF. The CDR3 region has the DNA TGTGCCAGCAGCCGGGGGACAGGGCTCTACGAGCAGTACTTC.

V usage is TRBV2 and J usage is TRBJ1-5; D remains ambiguous. CDR1 and CDR2 (germline): SNHLY, FYNNEI. This CDR3 region has 14 residues. The V end was cut by 6 bases, the J end by 0 bases, with 9 bases between. The CDR3 coding sequence is TGTGCCAGCAGGAAGGAGTATAGCAATCAGCCCCAGCATTTT. Translated, it gives CASRKEYSNQPQHF.

The chain employs TRBV2 and TRBJ2-1; possible D gene TRBD2, 7 bases. Germline CDR1 and CDR2: SNHLY and FYNNEI. The CDR3 length is 11 residues. Trimming shortened V by 8 bases and J by 10 bases, and 12 bases separated the two germline ends. CDR3 in amino acids: CASFGGGEQFF. In DNA, the CDR3 is TGTGCCAGCTTCGGCGGGGGCGAGCAGTTCTTC. The variable domain in full, with the rest retrieved from reference TRBV2 and TRBJ2-1, is EPEVTQTPSHQVTQMGQEVILRCVPISNHLYFYWYRQILGQKVEFLVSFYNNEISEKSEIFDDQFSVERPDGSNFTLKIRSTKLEDSAMYFCASFGGGEQFFGPGTRLTVL.

This clone was detected only once. The V and J genes are TRBV28 and TRBJ2-7; D unresolved. Germline CDR1 and CDR2: MDHEN and SYDVKM. The CDR3 sequence is 13 residues long. The V and J ends lost 7 bases and 0 bases respectively, with 10 bases between them. CDR3 sequence reads: CASTLGSSYEQYF. The CDR3, as DNA: TGTGCCAGCACTTTGGGCAGCTCCTACGAGCAGTACTTC.